These 21 T cell receptor beta chains were all obtained from the same sample, sequenced in a study of blood T cell repertoires in COVID-19. The repertoire was sequenced with immunoSEQ multiplex PCR; TCRdb's copy has only in-frame clones and lacks some. The sample lists some 460,000 clones, approximately 86% seen once, with roughly 0.7% in the top ten. The sequenced material came from PBMCs or T cells enriched from blood (not recorded which). Receptors originate from a woman between 18 and 29 years old who had recovered from COVID-19.

V usage is TRBV6-5 and J usage is TRBJ2-1, with 11 bases fitting TRBD2. The CDR3 covers 15 residues. V gave up 2 bases and J gave up 4 bases; unmatched junction bases: 1. Germline-derived CDR1 and CDR2 are MNHEY and SVGAGI. The CDR3 spells CASSYGTSGYNEQFF. The CDR3 bases are TGTGCCAGCAGTTACGGGACTAGCGGATACAATGAGCAGTTCTTC.

This clone showed up just a few times. This chain joins TRBV5-6 and TRBJ2-7; tentative D call: TRBD1 (6 bases). Germline values: CDR1 SGHDT, CDR2 YYEEEE. Trimming shortened V by 3 bases and J by 5 bases, and 15 bases separated the two germline ends. This CDR3 region has 14 residues. CDR3 sequence reads: CASSSRQAGDEQYF. As DNA, the CDR3 is TGTGCCAGCAGCTCACGACAGGCCGGGGACGAGCAGTACTTC.

This clone was detected a few times. The rearrangement links TRBV21-1 to TRBJ1-6; TRBD1, the table's D call, lacks a check against the DNA. TRBV21-1 is termed a pseudogene. The CDR3 is made up of 14 amino acids. The CDR3 spells CASSPGQGKSPLHF. The CDR3 DNA reads as TGTGCCAGCAGTCCGGGACAGGGTAAATCACCCCTCCACTTT.

V usage is TRBV3-1 (or the pseudogene TRBV3-2) and J usage is TRBJ1-1; D is unresolved. The germline V gene encodes CDR1 LGHDT and CDR2 YNNKEL (reference sequence). CDR3 length: 16 residues. Trimming removed 4 bases from V and 1 base from J, with 16 bases in between. The DNA for the CDR3 is TGTGCCAGCAGCCCTAGAGAGGCCGACTGGAACACTGAAGCTTTCTTT. Translation: CASSPREADWNTEAFF.

This clone was seen more than once but under ten times. The chain uses TRBV6-5 and TRBJ1-6; TRBD1 is a possible D gene (6 bases). The CDR3 spans 14 residues. CDR1 is MNHEY, CDR2 SVGAGI, per germline. V lost 6 bases and J lost 8, with 14 bases in between. Written as DNA, the CDR3 is TGTGCCAGCAGAACCAGGGGAGTGGATTCACCCCTCCACTTT. It is translated as CASRTRGVDSPLHF.

The chain carries TRBV5-4 and TRBJ1-3; tentatively, D is TRBD1 (5 bases). Trimming stripped 9 bases from V and 0 bases from J, with 13 bases between. CDR1 is SGHNT, CDR2 YYREEE, per germline (reference sequence). The length of the CDR3 is 14 residues. Here the CDR3 reads CATSVQGSGNTIYF. The CDR3, as DNA: TGTGCCACCTCGGTCCAGGGCTCTGGAAACACCATATATTTT.

The genes are TRBV5-4 and TRBJ2-3, with 9 positions matching TRBD2. The CDR3 covers 16 residues. The germline V gene encodes CDR1 SGHNT and CDR2 YYREEE (reference sequence). V was pared by 10 bases and J by 0 bases, with 12 bases of the junction left unmatched. The CDR3 coding sequence is TGTGCCTCCGGGAGCGGGGGGCCCGCTAGCACAGATACGCAGTATTTT. Protein: CASGSGGPASTDTQYF.

The chain links TRBV5-1 to TRBJ2-1; 13 bases are shared with TRBD2. The germline gives CDR1 SGHRS, CDR2 YFSETQ. Unmatched junction bases numbered 12, after V lost 0 bases and J lost 6 bases. This CDR3 region has 19 residues. As DNA, the CDR3 is TGCGCCAGCAGCTTGGCGGGACTAGCGGGGACAAAATCGTTCAATGAGCAGTTCTTC. Translation: CASSLAGLAGTKSFNEQFF.

V and J are TRBV10-3 and TRBJ1-3; perhaps TRBD1 as D (6 bases). This CDR3 has 14 residues. Germline-derived CDR1 and CDR2 are ENHRY and SYGVKD. With 7 bases removed from V and 0 bases from J, the gap between germline ends came to 10 bases. CDR3 sequence reads: CAINPTGSGNTIYF. CDR3 nucleotides: TGTGCCATCAATCCGACAGGCTCTGGAAACACCATATATTTT.

The chain joins TRBV19 to TRBJ1-3, with TRBD1 matching 8 bases. Germline CDR1 and CDR2: LNHDA and SQIVND (reference sequence). The CDR3 has 16 amino acids. Losses at the gene ends were 5 bases for V and 0 bases for J; bases not matched to a gene: 6. The CDR3 loop reads CASSHGQGGSGNTIYF. The CDR3 DNA follows: TGTGCCAGTAGTCATGGACAGGGCGGCTCTGGAAACACCATATATTTT.

This chain joins TRBV7-9 and TRBJ2-5, with TRBD2 matching 8 bases. The CDR3 consists of 13 residues. Germline CDR1 reads SEHNR; CDR2 reads FQNEAQ (reference sequence). Trimming removed 5 bases from V and 4 bases from J; junction bases left unmatched: 3. DNA for the CDR3: TGTGCCAGCAGCCCAAGCGGGAGAGAGACCCAGTACTTC. This sequence encodes CASSPSGRETQYF. The full variable domain, its missing parts supplied by reference TRBV7-9 and TRBJ2-5, is DTGVSQNPRHKITKRGQNVTFRCDPISEHNRLYWYRQTLGQGPEFLTYFQNEAQLEKSRLLSDRFSAERPKGSFSTLEIQRTEQGDSAMYLCASSPSGRETQYFGPGTRLLVL.

The sample holds a few counts of this clone. This chain uses TRBV2 with TRBJ1-4, with TRBD1 matching over 7 bases. CDR3 size: 15 residues. The junction had 6 bases not matched to a gene; V was cut back by 6 bases and J by 2 bases. Germline CDR1 reads SNHLY; CDR2 reads FYNNEI. The CDR3: CASRGDRNTNEKLFF. CDR3 sequence (DNA): TGTGCCAGCAGGGGGGACAGAAACACTAATGAAAAACTGTTTTTT.

The J gene is TRBJ1-1, the V gene TRBV30; D might be TRBD1 (6 bases). V was clipped by 2 bases and J by 3 bases, with 13 bases between them. In germline, CDR1 is GTSNPN, CDR2 SVGIG (reference sequence). The CDR3 is 14 amino acids. The CDR3: CAWSLNRADTEAFF. CDR3 in DNA: TGTGCCTGGAGTCTAAACAGGGCAGACACTGAAGCTTTCTTT.

The rearrangement uses TRBV28 and TRBJ2-4, with D possibly matching TRBD1 (5 bases). Trimming removed 3 bases from V and 0 bases from J, with 9 bases in between. CDR1 is MDHEN, CDR2 SYDVKM, per germline. CDR3 length equals 15 residues. Here the CDR3 DNA reads TGTGCCAGCAGTTTGACAGACCTAGCCAAAAACATTCAGTACTTC. This codes for CASSLTDLAKNIQYF. Supplemented by reference TRBV28 and TRBJ2-4, the full variable domain reads DVKVTQSSRYLVKRTGEKVFLECVQDMDHENMFWYRQDPGLGLRLIYFSYDVKMKEKGDIPEGYSVSREKKERFSLILESASTNQTSMYLCASSLTDLAKNIQYFGAGTRLSVL.

This chain joins TRBV2 and TRBJ2-5; TRBD2 might be the D (6 bases). Germline CDR1 and CDR2: SNHLY and FYNNEI. The germline V and J ends were trimmed by 6 bases and 4 bases, with 12 bases remaining between them. This CDR3 has 13 residues. The CDR3 DNA is TGTGCCAGCAGCTCCCTTAGCGGAGAGACCCAGTACTTC. This codes for CASSSLSGETQYF.

J is TRBJ1-5 and V is TRBV12-3 or TRBV12-4; D uncertain. The CDR3 has 12 residues. V lost 4 bases and J lost 11, with 12 bases in between. The CDR3 is CASSSRGLSQHF. As DNA, the CDR3 is TGTGCCAGCAGTTCCCGAGGGTTGTCCCAGCATTTT.

The V gene is TRBV19, the J gene TRBJ1-1; TRBD1 matches at 8 bases. Germline V lookup: CDR1 LNHDA, CDR2 SQIVND (reference sequence). This CDR3 has 15 amino acids. J was trimmed by 5 bases and V by 5 bases; bases with no gene match: 10. CDR3 coding DNA: TGTGCCAGTAGTTGGGCAGGGGGCGAGAAAACTGAAGCTTTCTTT. Protein sequence: CASSWAGGEKTEAFF.

The rearrangement uses TRBV3-1 (or the pseudogene TRBV3-2) and TRBJ2-7; TRBD1 agrees at 8 bases. The CDR3 contains 14 residues. CDR1 and CDR2 (germline): LGHDT, YNNKEL (reference sequence). V was clipped by 4 bases and J by 3 bases; unmatched bases: 5. This CDR3 is CASSRSGGGYEQYF. CDR3 sequence (DNA): TGTGCCAGCAGCCGGTCAGGGGGCGGCTACGAGCAGTACTTC.

The CDR3 loop reads CASSEGQEFNEKLFF. Here the CDR3 DNA reads TGTGCCAGCAGCGAAGGACAGGAATTTAATGAAAAACTGTTTTTT. The V gene is TRBV3-1 (or the pseudogene TRBV3-2), the J gene TRBJ1-4; 7 bases match TRBD1. This CDR3 is 15 amino acids long. The germline V gene has CDR1 LGHDT and CDR2 YNNKEL (reference sequence). V lost 5 bases and J lost 4; bases outside the gene matches: 7.

The J gene is TRBJ2-7, the V gene TRBV11-3; D is uncertain. Trimming took 1 base from V and 2 from J, leaving 9 bases between them. CDR1 is SGHNT and CDR2 is YENEEA in the germline V gene. The CDR3 contains 14 residues. CDR3 loop: CASSLAGRTYEQYF. Written as DNA, the CDR3 is TGTGCCAGCAGCTTAGCCGGCAGGACCTACGAGCAGTACTTC.

This clone was counted only a few times. The chain combines TRBV4-1 with TRBJ1-5; D is unresolved. Germline V gene data show CDR1 as MGHRA and CDR2 as YSYEKL. The CDR3 spans 12 residues. The V and J ends lost 8 bases and 7 bases respectively, with 12 bases between them. DNA of the CDR3: TGCGCCAGCTTCGGGAAGTTCCAGCCCCAGCATTTT. It codes for CASFGKFQPQHF.